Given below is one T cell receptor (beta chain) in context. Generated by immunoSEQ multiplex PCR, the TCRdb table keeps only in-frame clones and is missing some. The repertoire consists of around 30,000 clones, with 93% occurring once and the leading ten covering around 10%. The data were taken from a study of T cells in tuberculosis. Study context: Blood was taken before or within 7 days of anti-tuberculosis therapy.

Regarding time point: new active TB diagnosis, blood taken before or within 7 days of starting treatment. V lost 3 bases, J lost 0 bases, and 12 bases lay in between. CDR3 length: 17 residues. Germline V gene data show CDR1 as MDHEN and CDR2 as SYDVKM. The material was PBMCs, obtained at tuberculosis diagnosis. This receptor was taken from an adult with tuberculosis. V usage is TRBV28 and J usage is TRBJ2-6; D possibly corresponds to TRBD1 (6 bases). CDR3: CASSLTGSRSGANVLTF. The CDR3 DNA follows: TGTGCCAGCAGTTTGACAGGTAGCCGCTCTGGGGCCAACGTCCTGACTTTC.